The rows below give T cell receptor beta chains drawn from one sample of a study of Ad26.COV2.S vaccination and SARS-CoV-2 variants. Method: immunoSEQ multiplex PCR; TCRdb's copy keeps in-frame clones and lacks some. The data hold some 500,000 clones, with about 91% observed a single time. The sample in question was peripheral blood, obtained in a trial of Ad26.COV2.S vaccine versus placebo. The receptor set was obtained from a person between 18 and 59 years old who received the Ad26.COV2.S COVID-19 vaccine or a placebo. Each CDR3 is given with its conserved first and last residue. Each record gives: clone size, D gene, V gene, J gene, CDR3 DNA, CDR3 protein. A D gene is named only where the DNA matches it firmly. Rows may omit the clone size; those that give it use once, few, many or a size class.

clone size: -
D gene: -
V gene: TRBV7-2
J gene: TRBJ2-2
CDR3 DNA: TGTGCCAGCAGCTTGAGGGGAGGTGTCGGGGAGCTGTTTTTT
CDR3 protein: CASSLRGGVGELFF

clone size: -
D gene: TRBD2
V gene: TRBV30
J gene: TRBJ2-3
CDR3 DNA: TGTGCCTGGAGTGTAGAGAGGACTAGCGAGAGCCCCGGTACGCAGTATTTT
CDR3 protein: CAWSVERTSESPGTQYF

clone size: -
D gene: TRBD1
V gene: TRBV12-3/TRBV12-4
J gene: TRBJ1-5
CDR3 DNA: TGTGCCAGCAGACAGGGGAAGGATCAGCCCCAGCATTTT
CDR3 protein: CASRQGKDQPQHF

clone size: -
D gene: TRBD2
V gene: TRBV5-1
J gene: TRBJ2-3
CDR3 DNA: TGCGCCAGCAGCTTGGAACTAGCGGGAGGAGGAGATACGCAGTATTTT
CDR3 protein: CASSLELAGGGDTQYF

clone size: few
D gene: TRBD2
V gene: TRBV10-1
J gene: TRBJ2-1
CDR3 DNA: TGCGCCAGCAAAACGAGACTAGCGGGAAATGAGCAGTTCTTC
CDR3 protein: CASKTRLAGNEQFF

clone size: -
D gene: -
V gene: TRBV4-2
J gene: TRBJ1-4
CDR3 DNA: TGTGCCAGCAGCCTCCGAGGGACCGAAAAACTGTTTTTT
CDR3 protein: CASSLRGTEKLFF

clone size: -
D gene: TRBD1
V gene: TRBV15
J gene: TRBJ2-1
CDR3 DNA: TGTGCCACCAGCAAACCGGGACAGGGTTATGAGCAGTTCTTC
CDR3 protein: CATSKPGQGYEQFF

clone size: -
D gene: -
V gene: TRBV3-1/TRBV3-2
J gene: TRBJ2-1
CDR3 DNA: TGTGCCAGCACCTATCGACAAGGACAGTACAATGAGCAGTTCTTC
CDR3 protein: CASTYRQGQYNEQFF

clone size: -
D gene: TRBD1
V gene: TRBV9
J gene: TRBJ1-1
CDR3 DNA: TGTGCCAGCAGCGTAGGAGACAGGGGGCTAACTGAAGCTTTCTTT
CDR3 protein: CASSVGDRGLTEAFF

clone size: -
D gene: -
V gene: TRBV19
J gene: TRBJ2-5
CDR3 DNA: TGTGCCAGTAGGGGGCTAGCAGAAGAGACCCAGTACTTC
CDR3 protein: CASRGLAEETQYF

clone size: -
D gene: TRBD1
V gene: TRBV7-2
J gene: TRBJ2-7
CDR3 DNA: TGTGCCAGCAGCTTTCGCGGGACAGGGACCGGCGAGCAGTACTTC
CDR3 protein: CASSFRGTGTGEQYF

clone size: -
D gene: -
V gene: TRBV27
J gene: TRBJ1-2
CDR3 DNA: TGTGCCAGCAGTCTCAACAGGGAACTATATGGCTACACCTTC
CDR3 protein: CASSLNRELYGYTF

clone size: -
D gene: -
V gene: TRBV4-2
J gene: TRBJ1-2
CDR3 DNA: TGTGCCAGCAGCCACCCCACGGACTCTCCTCAGGAAGGCTACACCTTC
CDR3 protein: CASSHPTDSPQEGYTF

clone size: few
D gene: -
V gene: TRBV7-9
J gene: TRBJ2-7
CDR3 DNA: TGTGCCAGCAGCTTAACGCAGGGACACGAGCAGTACTTC
CDR3 protein: CASSLTQGHEQYF

clone size: -
D gene: -
V gene: TRBV14
J gene: TRBJ2-2
CDR3 DNA: TGTGCCAGCAGCCTCCCTCTTTACACCGGGGAGCTGTTTTTT
CDR3 protein: CASSLPLYTGELFF

clone size: -
D gene: -
V gene: TRBV28
J gene: TRBJ2-1
CDR3 DNA: TGTGCCAGCAGTTTACCCCCGGACGGAGTCTGGCACAATGAGCAGTTCTTC
CDR3 protein: CASSLPPDGVWHNEQFF

clone size: -
D gene: -
V gene: TRBV28
J gene: TRBJ2-2
CDR3 DNA: TGTGCCAGCAGTTTATCTCGGTCCGGGGAGCTGTTTTTT
CDR3 protein: CASSLSRSGELFF

clone size: -
D gene: TRBD1
V gene: TRBV27
J gene: TRBJ1-2
CDR3 DNA: TGTGCCAGCAGTTTATCGACAGGGTATGGCTATGGCTACACCTTC
CDR3 protein: CASSLSTGYGYGYTF

clone size: -
D gene: TRBD1
V gene: TRBV30
J gene: TRBJ1-1
CDR3 DNA: TGTGCCTGGGGACAGGGGAGGACTGAAGCTTTCTTT
CDR3 protein: CAWGQGRTEAFF

clone size: -
D gene: -
V gene: TRBV19
J gene: TRBJ1-2
CDR3 DNA: TGTGCCAGTAGTCTGGGGACCAGCTATGGCTACACCTTC
CDR3 protein: CASSLGTSYGYTF

clone size: -
D gene: -
V gene: TRBV4-1
J gene: TRBJ1-4
CDR3 DNA: TGCGCCAGCAGCCAAGTCGCGATATGGGCTGCAACTAATGAAAAACTGTTTTTT
CDR3 protein: CASSQVAIWAATNEKLFF

clone size: -
D gene: TRBD2
V gene: TRBV19
J gene: TRBJ2-3
CDR3 DNA: TGTGCCAGTCCCCCGGCTAGCGGGTTGCTTCTTGATACGCAGTATTTT
CDR3 protein: CASPPASGLLLDTQYF

clone size: -
D gene: TRBD2
V gene: TRBV7-6
J gene: TRBJ2-3
CDR3 DNA: TGTGCCAGCAGTCCATCCCGGCGGGGGGATATAGATACGCAGTATTTT
CDR3 protein: CASSPSRRGDIDTQYF

clone size: once
D gene: TRBD1
V gene: TRBV19
J gene: TRBJ1-3
CDR3 DNA: TGTGCCAGAAACAAAAACAGGGGGCCCCTGTCCCACACCATATATTTT
CDR3 protein: CARNKNRGPLSHTIYF

clone size: few
D gene: -
V gene: TRBV7-9
J gene: TRBJ1-6
CDR3 DNA: TGTGCCAGCAGCTTAGAACTACCACCCCTCCACTTT
CDR3 protein: CASSLELPPLHF

clone size: -
D gene: -
V gene: TRBV7-2
J gene: TRBJ2-2
CDR3 DNA: TGTGCCAGCAGCTTGGCGGGGAGCACCGGGGAGCTGTTTTTT
CDR3 protein: CASSLAGSTGELFF

clone size: -
D gene: -
V gene: TRBV5-1
J gene: TRBJ1-1
CDR3 DNA: TGCGCCAGCAGCTTGGAGGGGGGGTACACTGAAGCTTTCTTT
CDR3 protein: CASSLEGGYTEAFF

clone size: once
D gene: TRBD1
V gene: TRBV4-2
J gene: TRBJ1-1
CDR3 DNA: TGTGCCAGCAGCCAAGGGACAGGGGGCGCGGGTCGCACTGAAGCTTTCTTT
CDR3 protein: CASSQGTGGAGRTEAFF

clone size: -
D gene: -
V gene: TRBV6-5
J gene: TRBJ2-7
CDR3 DNA: TGTGCCAGCAGTTACTCCCTAGTCCAGGGGTACGAGCAGTACTTC
CDR3 protein: CASSYSLVQGYEQYF

clone size: -
D gene: TRBD2
V gene: TRBV6-5
J gene: TRBJ2-1
CDR3 DNA: TGTGCCAGCAGTCCCGGGACTAGCGGGAAGAATGAGCAGTTCTTC
CDR3 protein: CASSPGTSGKNEQFF

clone size: -
D gene: -
V gene: TRBV3-1/TRBV3-2
J gene: TRBJ1-4
CDR3 DNA: TGTGCCAGCAGCCAAGACTTAGGCCCAACTAATGAAAAACTGTTTTTT
CDR3 protein: CASSQDLGPTNEKLFF

clone size: -
D gene: TRBD1
V gene: TRBV2
J gene: TRBJ1-5
CDR3 DNA: TGTGCCAGCAGTGGGGGACAGGGCCATAATCAGCCCCAGCATTTT
CDR3 protein: CASSGGQGHNQPQHF

clone size: -
D gene: TRBD2
V gene: TRBV28
J gene: TRBJ2-1
CDR3 DNA: TGTGCCAGCAGATTAGCGGGGGACACCTACAATGAGCAGTTCTTC
CDR3 protein: CASRLAGDTYNEQFF